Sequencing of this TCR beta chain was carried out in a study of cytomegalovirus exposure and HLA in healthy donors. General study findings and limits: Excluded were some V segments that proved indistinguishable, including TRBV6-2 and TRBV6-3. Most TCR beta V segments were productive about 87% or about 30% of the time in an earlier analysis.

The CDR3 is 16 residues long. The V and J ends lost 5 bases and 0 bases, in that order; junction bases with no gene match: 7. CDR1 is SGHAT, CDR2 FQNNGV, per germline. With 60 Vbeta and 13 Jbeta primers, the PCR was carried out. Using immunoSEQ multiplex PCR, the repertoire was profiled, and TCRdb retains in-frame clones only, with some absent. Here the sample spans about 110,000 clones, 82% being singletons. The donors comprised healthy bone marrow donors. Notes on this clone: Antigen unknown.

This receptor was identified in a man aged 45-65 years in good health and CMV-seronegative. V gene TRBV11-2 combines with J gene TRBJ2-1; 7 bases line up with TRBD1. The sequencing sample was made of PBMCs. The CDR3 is CASSPPGGFSYNEQFF. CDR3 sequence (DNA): TGTGCCAGCAGCCCGCCAGGGGGTTTCTCCTACAATGAGCAGTTCTTC.